Presented here are 25 T cell receptor beta chains from one specimen sequenced in a study of Ad26.COV2.S vaccination and SARS-CoV-2 variants. Sequenced by immunoSEQ multiplex PCR; TCRdb stores in-frame clones only, minus some. The sample contains some 460,000 clones, roughly nine tenths of which appear only once. Treatment of the sample: around 19 received Ad26.COV2.S at low or high dose, single or two shots; several received placebo; per-sample allocation not given. The investigators took samples on day 63 after the first vaccine or placebo injection. This specimen was peripheral blood, taken in a trial of Ad26.COV2.S vaccine versus placebo. The receptors were sampled from a person between 18 and 60 years old who received the Ad26.COV2.S COVID-19 vaccine or a placebo.

The CDR3 DNA sequence: TGTGCCAGCAGGCCGGGACAGGGACAAGAGACCCAGTACTTC. Protein product: CASRPGQGQETQYF. The rearrangement uses TRBV2 and TRBJ2-5, with 9 bases identical to TRBD1. The germline V gene has CDR1 SNHLY and CDR2 FYNNEI. The V and J ends lost 6 bases and 2 bases, in that order; junction bases with no gene match: 4. This CDR3 spans 14 amino acids.

This clone has just one count. V and J are TRBV30 and TRBJ1-3, with D uncertain. Germline-derived CDR1 and CDR2 are GTSNPN and SVGIG (reference sequence). The V end was cut by 5 bases, the J end by 0 bases, with 8 bases between. The length of the CDR3 is 13 residues. CDR3 protein: CAWDFISGNTIYF. The CDR3 bases are TGTGCCTGGGATTTTATCTCTGGAAACACCATATATTTT.

This chain links TRBV5-4 with TRBJ2-7, with a weak D call TRBD1 (5 bases). CDR1 is SGHNT, CDR2 YYREEE, per germline (reference sequence). The CDR3 sequence is 15 residues long. V shed 0 bases and J shed 4 bases, with 14 bases lying between them. CDR3 DNA: TGTGCCAGCAGCTTGGATAGGGGTAGGTCTTACGAGCAGTACTTC. Amino acids: CASSLDRGRSYEQYF.

The sample holds a few counts of this clone. V and J are TRBV25-1 and TRBJ2-3, with 9 bases lining up with TRBD2. The CDR3 loop spans 17 amino acids. Germline assignment: CDR1 MGHDK and CDR2 SYGVNS. The V and J ends lost 6 bases and 2 bases, in that order; junction bases with no gene match: 12. CDR3 DNA sequence: TGTGCCAGCAGGGACCAACCAGCGGGAGGTTCCACAGATACGCAGTATTTT. Translated: CASRDQPAGGSTDTQYF.

This chain uses TRBV6-6 with TRBJ1-1, with D perhaps TRBD1 (5 bases). Germline-derived CDR1 and CDR2 are MNHNY and SVGAGI (reference sequence). The CDR3 runs to 14 residues. Trimming pared 0 bases from V and 5 bases from J, leaving 10 bases between. CDR3 loop: CASSYSGRGTEAFF. For the CDR3, the DNA is TGTGCCAGCAGTTACTCAGGGCGGGGGACTGAAGCTTTCTTT.

This clone appeared once. This chain uses TRBV5-1 with TRBJ1-1; D is uncertain. This CDR3 has 14 amino acids. The germline V and J ends were trimmed by 0 bases and 0 bases, with 6 bases remaining between them. Per germline, CDR1 SGHRS and CDR2 YFSETQ. The CDR3 region is CASSLARVNTEAFF. The CDR3 DNA reads TGCGCCAGCAGCTTGGCCCGGGTGAACACTGAAGCTTTCTTT.

This chain connects TRBV27 to TRBJ2-7, with TRBD1 matching over 7 bases. Germline values: CDR1 MNHEY, CDR2 SMNVEV (reference sequence). The CDR3 totals 15 residues. The V and J ends lost 0 bases and 0 bases, in that order; junction bases with no gene match: 2. This chain's CDR3 is CASSLSTGSSYEQYF. The DNA of the CDR3 is TGTGCCAGCAGTTTATCGACAGGGAGCTCCTACGAGCAGTACTTC.

The genes are TRBV9 and TRBJ1-4; D is ambiguous. Trimming stripped 4 bases from V and 5 bases from J, with 15 bases between. The CDR3 consists of 15 residues. Germline V gives CDR1 SGDLS, CDR2 YYNGEE. The CDR3 bases are TGTGCCAGCAGCCCGAGGACGGAGTTAAATGAAAAACTGTTTTTT. Amino acids: CASSPRTELNEKLFF. The full variable domain, with the rest looked up from reference TRBV9 and TRBJ1-4, is DSGVTQTPKHLITATGQRVTLRCSPRSGDLSVYWYQQSLDQGLQFLIQYYNGEERAKGNILERFSAQQFPDLHSELNLSSLELGDSALYFCASSPRTELNEKLFFGSGTQLSVL.

This sequence joins TRBV6-2 or TRBV6-3 and TRBJ2-1; unclear D gene. Trimming took 6 bases from V and 6 from J, leaving 6 bases between them. Germline lookup yields CDR1 MNHEY and CDR2 SVGEGT. CDR3 size: 11 residues. The CDR3 nucleotides read TGTGCCAGCAGCCCCCTCAATGAGCAGTTCTTC. Encoded protein: CASSPLNEQFF.

The J gene is TRBJ2-1, the V gene TRBV7-3; 9 bases agree with TRBD2. CDR1 is SGHTA and CDR2 is FQGTGA in the germline V gene. V gave up 1 base and J gave up 5 bases; unmatched junction bases: 3. The CDR3 has 15 residues. The CDR3 protein is CASSLRLAENNEQFF. In DNA, the CDR3 is TGTGCCAGCAGCTTAAGACTAGCGGAGAACAATGAGCAGTTCTTC.

With respect to this clone: Distinct nucleotide sequences in the sample also encode this CDR3. The rearrangement uses TRBV7-3 and TRBJ2-6, with a weak D call TRBD1 (5 bases). The CDR3 length is 15 residues. The V gene lost 3 bases and the J gene lost 0 bases, with 6 bases spanning the gap. CDR1 is SGHTA and CDR2 is FQGTGA in the germline V gene. CDR3: CASSFQGSGANVLTF. The CDR3 nucleotides are TGTGCCAGCAGCTTTCAGGGCTCTGGGGCCAACGTCCTGACTTTC.

This chain joins TRBV6-6 and TRBJ1-6; 9 bases match TRBD1. CDR3 size: 14 residues. Trimming at V came to 7 bases and at J to 10 bases, leaving 8 bases not matched to a gene. The germline V gene encodes CDR1 MNHNY and CDR2 SVGAGI (reference sequence). CDR3 bases: TGTGCCAGCAATTCCGGGACAGGGCTGTCACCCCTCCACTTT. Translation: CASNSGTGLSPLHF.

V and J are TRBV5-1 and TRBJ2-5; perhaps TRBD2 as D (5 bases). The CDR3 spans 14 residues. Germline CDR1 reads SGHRS; CDR2 reads YFSETQ. Trimming stripped 4 bases from V and 3 bases from J, with 13 bases between. The CDR3 spells CASSTGLNEETQYF. The DNA of the CDR3 is TGCGCCAGCAGCACCGGACTTAATGAAGAGACCCAGTACTTC. Looking up the rest from reference TRBV5-1 and TRBJ2-5 gives the full variable domain: KAGVTQTPRYLIKTRGQQVTLSCSPISGHRSVSWYQQTPGQGLQFLFEYFSETQRNKGNFPGRFSGRQFSNSRSEMNVSTLELGDSALYLCASSTGLNEETQYFGPGTRLLVL.

The V call is TRBV4-2, the J call TRBJ1-1, with TRBD1 matching over 8 bases. The junction had 8 bases not matched to a gene; V was cut back by 1 base and J by 4 bases. This CDR3 is built from 16 residues. The germline gives CDR1 LGHNA, CDR2 YNFKEQ. The CDR3 coding sequence is TGTGCCAGCAGCCAAGTGGGGCAGGGGGCCGGCACTGAAGCTTTCTTT. Translated: CASSQVGQGAGTEAFF.

V is TRBV29-1 and J is TRBJ2-7; D is uncertain. Trimming pared 5 bases from V and 0 bases from J, leaving 5 bases between. Germline-derived CDR1 and CDR2 are SQVTM and ANQGSEA. The CDR3 totals 11 residues. The chain's CDR3 is CSVLSSYEQYF. Here the CDR3 DNA reads TGCAGCGTTCTGTCCTCCTACGAGCAGTACTTC.

This clone was counted a few times. This chain connects TRBV9 to TRBJ2-3, with TRBD2 matching 13 bases. V was pared by 2 bases and J by 5 bases, with 5 bases of the junction left unmatched. The CDR3 length is 16 residues. Looked up from germline, CDR1 is SGDLS and CDR2 is YYNGEE. CDR3 DNA: TGTGCCAGCAGCGTGGGGACTAGCGGGGTTGGAGATACGCAGTATTTT. Its protein product is CASSVGTSGVGDTQYF.

This chain links TRBV24-1 with TRBJ2-4, with 9 bases lining up with TRBD1. After removal of 4 bases from V and 13 bases from J, the junction contained 13 bases not matched to a gene. The length of the CDR3 is 15 residues. The V gene's germline CDR1 is KGHDR and CDR2 SFDVKD. In DNA form, the CDR3 reads TGTGCCACCAGTGACCCGGGACAGGGTGTGGGGAGACAGTACTTC. Amino acid sequence: CATSDPGQGVGRQYF.

This rearrangement joins TRBV12-2 to TRBJ2-2; TRBD2, the D gene given by the table, was not confirmed from the DNA. TRBV12-2 is a pseudogene locus. This CDR3 is built from 17 residues. CDR3 loop: CASRFRTSGAYTGELFF. Written as DNA, the CDR3 is TGTGCAAGTCGCTTCCGGACTAGCGGGGCTTACACCGGGGAGCTGTTTTTT.

V gene TRBV5-1 combines with J gene TRBJ2-7; D gene uncertain. Trimming stripped 4 bases from V and 4 bases from J, with 18 bases between. The length of the CDR3 is 15 residues. Germline lookup yields CDR1 SGHRS and CDR2 YFSETQ. The CDR3, as DNA: TGCGCCAGCAGCACCCAAGGCGCGAATGGGTACGAGCAGTACTTC. Amino acid sequence: CASSTQGANGYEQYF.

The V gene is TRBV19, the J gene TRBJ1-2, with D maybe TRBD1 (6 bases). CDR1 is LNHDA and CDR2 is SQIVND in the germline V gene (reference sequence). Trimming pared 4 bases from V and 6 bases from J, leaving 12 bases between. The CDR3 has 13 residues. Here the CDR3 reads CASSRVQGDGYTF. For the CDR3, the DNA is TGTGCCAGTAGTAGGGTACAGGGCGATGGCTACACCTTC.

The chain employs TRBV19 and TRBJ2-1; 8 bases are shared with TRBD1. Germline CDR1 LNHDA, CDR2 SQIVND (reference sequence). This CDR3 is 16 amino acids long. Germline trimming cut 3 bases from V and 2 bases from J; bases unmatched to any gene: 6. CDR3 sequence (DNA): TGTGCCAGTAGTATTAGGTCAGGGGGCCCCTACAATGAGCAGTTCTTC. Amino acid sequence: CASSIRSGGPYNEQFF.

The chain joins TRBV18 to TRBJ2-4; TRBD2 matches 10 bases. J was trimmed by 3 bases and V by 6 bases; bases with no gene match: 11. CDR3 length equals 17 residues. CDR1 and CDR2 (germline): KGHSH, LQKENI. CDR3 region: CASSPKGLAGDKNIQYF. Written as DNA, the CDR3 is TGTGCCAGCTCCCCTAAAGGGCTAGCGGGAGACAAAAACATTCAGTACTTC. The full variable domain, rest sourced from reference TRBV18 and TRBJ2-4, is NAGVMQNPRHLVRRRGQEARLRCSPMKGHSHVYWYRQLPEEGLKFMVYLQKENIIDESGMPKERFSAEFPKEGPSILRIQQVVRGDSAAYFCASSPKGLAGDKNIQYFGAGTRLSVL.

V is TRBV25-1 and J is TRBJ1-5; no firm D call. The CDR3 is made up of 11 amino acids. Germline CDR1 MGHDK, CDR2 SYGVNS. Between the trimmed V and J ends, which lost 4 bases and 5 bases, there was a span of 3 bases. This CDR3 is CASSAYQPQHF. Written as DNA, the CDR3 is TGTGCCAGCAGTGCTTATCAGCCCCAGCATTTT.

This chain connects TRBV5-1 to TRBJ2-1; D might be TRBD1 (5 bases). Trimming shortened V by 4 bases and J by 0 bases, and 11 bases separated the two germline ends. Per the germline V gene, CDR1 is SGHRS and CDR2 is YFSETQ. This CDR3 region has 15 residues. In DNA form, the CDR3 reads TGCGCCAGCAGCCAAGGACATAACTCCTACAATGAGCAGTTCTTC. It yields the protein CASSQGHNSYNEQFF.

The chain uses TRBV6-2 or TRBV6-3 and TRBJ2-7, with TRBD1 matching over 10 bases. The J segment lost 7 bases and the V segment lost 2 bases, leaving 5 bases of the junction unmatched. CDR3 length: 14 amino acids. Germline V gives CDR1 MNHEY, CDR2 SVGEGT. CDR3 region: CASSYGQGVEEQYF. Written as DNA, the CDR3 is TGTGCCAGCAGTTACGGACAGGGGGTTGAGGAGCAGTACTTC.